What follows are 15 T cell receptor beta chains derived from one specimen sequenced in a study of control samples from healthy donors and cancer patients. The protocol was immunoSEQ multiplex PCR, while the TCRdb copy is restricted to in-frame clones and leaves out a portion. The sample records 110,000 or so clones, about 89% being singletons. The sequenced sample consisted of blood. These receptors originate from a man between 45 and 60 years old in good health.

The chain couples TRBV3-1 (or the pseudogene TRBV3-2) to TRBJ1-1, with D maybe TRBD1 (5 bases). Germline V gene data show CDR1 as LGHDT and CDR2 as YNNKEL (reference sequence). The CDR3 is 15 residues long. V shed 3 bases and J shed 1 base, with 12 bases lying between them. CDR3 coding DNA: TGTGCCAGCAGCCAGGGGCCGGGGACGAACACTGAAGCTTTCTTT. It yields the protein CASSQGPGTNTEAFF.

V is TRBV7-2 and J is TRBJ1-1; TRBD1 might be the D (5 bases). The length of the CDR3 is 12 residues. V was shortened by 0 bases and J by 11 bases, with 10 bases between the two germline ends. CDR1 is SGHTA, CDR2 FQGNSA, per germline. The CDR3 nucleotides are TGTGCCAGCAGCTTAGCGAGGGGTATGGCTTTCTTT. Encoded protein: CASSLARGMAFF.

This CDR3 is CASSLGQATGELFF. Written as DNA, the CDR3 is TGCGCCAGCAGCTTGGGACAGGCCACCGGGGAGCTGTTTTTT. The chain links TRBV5-1 to TRBJ2-2; tentative D call: TRBD1 (6 bases). The CDR3 runs 14 residues. The V gene lost 0 bases and the J gene lost 4 bases, with 7 bases spanning the gap. Germline CDR1 reads SGHRS; CDR2 reads YFSETQ.

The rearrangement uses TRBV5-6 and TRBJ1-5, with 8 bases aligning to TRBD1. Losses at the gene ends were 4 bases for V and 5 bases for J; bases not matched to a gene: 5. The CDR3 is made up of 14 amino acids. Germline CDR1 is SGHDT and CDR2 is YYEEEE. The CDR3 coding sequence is TGTGCCAGCAGCCCCCGACAGGGGTATCAGCCCCAGCATTTT. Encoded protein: CASSPRQGYQPQHF.

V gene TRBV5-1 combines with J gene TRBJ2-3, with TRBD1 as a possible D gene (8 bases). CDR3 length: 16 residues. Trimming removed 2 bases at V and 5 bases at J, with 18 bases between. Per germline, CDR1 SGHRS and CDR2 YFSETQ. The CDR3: CASSFGTGGDGDTQYF. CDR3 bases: TGCGCCAGCAGCTTCGGAACAGGGGGGGATGGAGATACGCAGTATTTT.

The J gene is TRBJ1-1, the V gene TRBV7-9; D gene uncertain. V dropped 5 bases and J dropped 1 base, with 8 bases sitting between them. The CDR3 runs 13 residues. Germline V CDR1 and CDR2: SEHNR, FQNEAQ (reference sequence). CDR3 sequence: CASSRGPNTEAFF. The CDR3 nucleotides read TGTGCCAGCAGCCGCGGGCCGAACACTGAAGCTTTCTTT. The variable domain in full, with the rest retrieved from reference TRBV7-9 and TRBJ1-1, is DTGVSQNPRHKITKRGQNVTFRCDPISEHNRLYWYRQTLGQGPEFLTYFQNEAQLEKSRLLSDRFSAERPKGSFSTLEIQRTEQGDSAMYLCASSRGPNTEAFFGQGTRLTVV.

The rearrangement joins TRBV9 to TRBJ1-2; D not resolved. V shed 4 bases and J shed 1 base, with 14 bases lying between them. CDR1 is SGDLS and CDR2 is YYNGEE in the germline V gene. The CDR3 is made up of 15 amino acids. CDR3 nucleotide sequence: TGTGCCAGCAGCCCCTGGGTAGGCTTTAACTATGGCTACACCTTC. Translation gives CASSPWVGFNYGYTF.

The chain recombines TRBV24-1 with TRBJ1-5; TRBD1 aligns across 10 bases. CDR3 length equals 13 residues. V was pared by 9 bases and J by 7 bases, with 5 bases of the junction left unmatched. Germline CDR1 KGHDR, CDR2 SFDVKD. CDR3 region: CATCVGQGQPQHF. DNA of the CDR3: TGTGCCACCTGTGTGGGACAGGGGCAGCCCCAGCATTTT.

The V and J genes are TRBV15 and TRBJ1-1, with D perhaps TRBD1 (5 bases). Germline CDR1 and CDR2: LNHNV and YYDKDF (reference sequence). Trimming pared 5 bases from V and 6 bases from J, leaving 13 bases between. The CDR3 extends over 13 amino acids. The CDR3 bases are TGTGCCACCAGCTCGGCAGGGATTTCTGAAGCTTTCTTT. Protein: CATSSAGISEAFF.

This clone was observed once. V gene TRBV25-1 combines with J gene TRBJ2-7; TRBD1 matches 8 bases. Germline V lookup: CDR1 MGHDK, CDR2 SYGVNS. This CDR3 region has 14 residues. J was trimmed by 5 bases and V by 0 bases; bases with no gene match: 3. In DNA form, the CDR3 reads TGTGCCAGCAGTGAATATCGGGACAGGCACGAGCAGTACTTC. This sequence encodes CASSEYRDRHEQYF.

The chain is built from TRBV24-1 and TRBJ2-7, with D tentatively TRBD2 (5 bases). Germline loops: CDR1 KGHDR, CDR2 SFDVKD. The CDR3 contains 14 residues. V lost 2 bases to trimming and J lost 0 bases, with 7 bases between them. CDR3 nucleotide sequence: TGTGCCACCAGTGATTGGAGGAGCTCCTACGAGCAGTACTTC. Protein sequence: CATSDWRSSYEQYF.

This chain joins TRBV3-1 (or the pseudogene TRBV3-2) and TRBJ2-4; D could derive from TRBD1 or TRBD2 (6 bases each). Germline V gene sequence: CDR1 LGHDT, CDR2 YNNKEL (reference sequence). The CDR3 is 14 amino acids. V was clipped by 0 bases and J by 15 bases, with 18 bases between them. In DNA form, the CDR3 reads TGTGCCAGCAGCCAAGATACCGGGGGCCTCCCTCGGTACTTC. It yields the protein CASSQDTGGLPRYF.

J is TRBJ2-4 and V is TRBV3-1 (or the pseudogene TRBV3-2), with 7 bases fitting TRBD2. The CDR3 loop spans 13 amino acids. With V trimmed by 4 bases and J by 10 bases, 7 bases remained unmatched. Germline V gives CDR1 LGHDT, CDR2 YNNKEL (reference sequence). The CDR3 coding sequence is TGTGCCAGCAGCCTCTCGGAGCGGGGTATTCAGTACTTC. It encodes CASSLSERGIQYF.

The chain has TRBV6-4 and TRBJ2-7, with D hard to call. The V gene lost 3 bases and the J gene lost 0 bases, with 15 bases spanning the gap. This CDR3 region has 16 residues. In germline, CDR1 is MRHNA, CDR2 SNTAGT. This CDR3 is CASSEGNAWPSYEQYF. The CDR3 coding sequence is TGTGCCAGCAGTGAGGGAAATGCCTGGCCCTCCTACGAGCAGTACTTC.

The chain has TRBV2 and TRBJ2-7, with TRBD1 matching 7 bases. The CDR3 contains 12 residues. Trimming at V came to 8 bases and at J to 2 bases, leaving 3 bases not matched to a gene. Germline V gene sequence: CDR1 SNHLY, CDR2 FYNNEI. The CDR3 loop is CASGQATYEQYF. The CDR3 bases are TGTGCCAGCGGACAGGCGACCTACGAGCAGTACTTC.